This T cell receptor beta chain stems from a study of blood T cell repertoires in COVID-19. Across the whole study: Italy, Spain and the United States were the sources of the convalescent and acute COVID-19 samples. Sample material is recorded as cDNA or gDNA derived from T cells, B-cell-depleted T cells, or PBMCs.

Trimming removed 1 base from V and 9 bases from J, with 19 bases in between. In germline, CDR1 is LGHDT, CDR2 YNNKEL (reference sequence). The CDR3 loop spans 16 amino acids. How the authors handled the data: From reference gene primer amplification, estimates of nucleated cell counts were derived. Data came from immunoSEQ multiplex PCR; TCRdb stores just in-frame clones and leaves some out. V and J calls and clone size follow that table, whereas D and trimming were derived from the DNA. The repertoire includes approximately 69,000 clones, around 87% of them detected once, and about 4.9% sits in the top ten.

V is TRBV3-1 (or the pseudogene TRBV3-2) and J is TRBJ2-1; D is perhaps TRBD1 (6 bases). The sample taken for sequencing was peripheral blood. This receptor was identified in a man over 45 with acute or convalescent COVID-19. Written as DNA, the CDR3 is TGTGCCAGCAGCCAAGTCCCTGGGGGCCTCAAAATTGAGCAGTTCTTC. It is translated as CASSQVPGGLKIEQFF.